The entry below describes one TCR beta chain. The source of the sample is a study of blood T cell repertoires in COVID-19. For the study at large: Collection of acute and convalescent COVID-19 samples took place in the United States, Italy and Spain. Nucleic acid was either cDNA or gDNA, and it came from T cells, B-cell-depleted T cells, or PBMCs.

Trimming at V came to 0 bases and at J to 4 bases, leaving 5 bases not matched to a gene. This CDR3 has 15 residues. Germline CDR1 is SGDLS and CDR2 is YYNGEE. Study processing details: Reference gene primer amplification in the assay estimated nucleated cell counts. Profiled with immunoSEQ multiplex PCR; TCRdb holds only in-frame clones, not every one. That table furnishes V, J and clone size, whereas the DNA furnished D and trimming. The data show fewer than 250,000 clones, roughly 90% seen once. Seattle enrolled patients during active infection and tracked them longitudinally. The chain couples TRBV9 to TRBJ2-7, with 9 bases lining up with TRBD1. The TCR originated in a man aged 55 to 70 with COVID-19, enrolled during active disease. The sample consisted of peripheral blood. The CDR3 region is CASSVEGQGGYEQYF. The CDR3, as DNA: TGTGCCAGCAGCGTAGAGGGACAGGGCGGATACGAGCAGTACTTC.